A single sample is the source of the 32 T cell receptor beta chains below, sequenced in a study of T cell repertoires in cytomegalovirus infection. Which antigens these TCRs recognize remains unknown. TCRdb re-called the reads with MiXCR, one entry per CDR3 protein. Of tens of thousands of distinct CDR3 sequences in the sample, about 20% were seen once. The material sequenced was CD8+ T cells from cultured PBMCs, taken from culture after CMV antigen stimulation. Receptor source: a human donor in good health (CMV status not recorded). Some clones in this sample may be carry-over from other donors' samples.

The chain couples TRBV7-2 to TRBJ2-1; 7 nucleotides line up with TRBD1. Looked up from germline, CDR1 is SGHTA and CDR2 is FQGNSA. The CDR3 length is 13 residues. The J segment lost 14 bases and the V segment lost 2 bases, leaving 9 bases of the junction unmatched. CDR3 bases: TGTGCCAGCAGCTTAACCACAGGGGCCAATGAGTTCTTC. Translation gives CASSLTTGANEFF.

This clonotype showed up just a few times. The genes are TRBV5-6 and TRBJ2-1; 7 bases align to TRBD1. V was clipped by 0 bases and J by 9 bases; unmatched bases: 0. From germline, CDR1 is SGHDT and CDR2 YYEEEE. This CDR3 comprises 12 residues. This chain's CDR3 is CASSLDRGEQFF. DNA for the CDR3: TGTGCCAGCAGCTTGGACAGGGGTGAGCAGTTCTTC.

This clonotype was detected only a few times. The V call is TRBV7-9, the J call TRBJ2-4; 7 bases align to TRBD1. V trimming: 6 bases; J trimming: 3 bases; junction bases outside the gene matches: 5. Per the germline V gene, CDR1 is SEHNR and CDR2 is FQNEAQ (reference sequence). The CDR3 loop spans 14 amino acids. The CDR3 nucleotides are TGTGCCAGCAGGCCCCCAGGGGGCAAAAACATTCAGTACTTC. It yields the protein CASRPPGGKNIQYF.

The chain recombines TRBV27 with TRBJ2-1; possible D gene TRBD2, 5 bases. The CDR3 consists of 14 residues. The V gene's germline CDR1 is MNHEY and CDR2 SMNVEV (reference sequence). With 5 bases removed from V and 9 bases from J, the gap between germline ends came to 17 bases. The CDR3 is CASSRRASSGEQFF. The CDR3 nucleotides are TGTGCCAGCAGTAGGCGGGCTAGCTCGGGTGAGCAGTTCTTC.

This clonotype was counted only a few times. This rearrangement joins TRBV6-2 or TRBV6-3 to TRBJ2-7; weak D call: TRBD2 (5 bases). This CDR3 comprises 11 residues. V was cut by 6 bases and J by 6 bases, with 9 bases left in between. The germline CDR1 and CDR2 sequences are MNHEY and SVGEGT. The CDR3, as DNA: TGTGCCAGCAGCCTGGAGGTCGAGCAGTACTTC. It translates to CASSLEVEQYF.

The sample holds a few counts of this clonotype. At one boundary the junction diverges from the germline segment, which might be a read error. The V gene is TRBV4-1, the J gene TRBJ2-1; TRBD1 matches 9 bases. Germline CDR1 is MGHRA and CDR2 is YSYEKL. This CDR3 is 15 amino acids long. The CDR3 DNA follows: TGTGCCAGCAGCCAGGAAAAACAGGGGGCGGATGAGCAGTTCTTC. Its translation: CASSQEKQGADEQFF.

The rearrangement links TRBV9 to TRBJ2-2, with D perhaps given as TRBD1 or TRBD2 (5 bases each). Trimming left V 4 bases short and J 4 bases short, with 17 bases between. Germline V gene data show CDR1 as SGDLS and CDR2 as YYNGEE. The CDR3 is 16 amino acids. The DNA of the CDR3 is TGTGCCAGCAGCCCCGGGACCGCCTTCGGCACCGGGGAGCTGTTTTTT. Protein product: CASSPGTAFGTGELFF.

There are a few counts of this clonotype. V and J are TRBV7-2 and TRBJ1-4; a weak D match, TRBD1 (5 bases). Trimming left V 2 bases short and J 5 bases short, with 9 bases between. This CDR3 has 14 residues. Germline V lookup: CDR1 SGHTA, CDR2 FQGNSA. CDR3 region: CASSLFGGNEKLFF. The DNA of the CDR3 is TGTGCCAGCAGCTTATTCGGGGGGAATGAAAAACTGTTTTTT.

The chain carries TRBV29-1 and TRBJ1-1; weak D call: TRBD1 (6 bases). This CDR3 region has 13 residues. Germline CDR1 is SQVTM and CDR2 is ANQGSEA. The CDR3 protein is CRPPRGLQTEAFF. As DNA, the CDR3 is TGCCGCCCTCCCCGGGGGCTACAGACTGAAGCTTTCTTT. Combining the CDR3 with reference TRBV29-1 and TRBJ1-1 gives the whole variable domain SAVISQKPSRDICQRGTSLTIQCQVDSQVTMMFWYRQQPGQSLTLIATANQGSEATYESGFVIDKFPISRPNLTFSTLTVSNMSPEDSSIYLCRPPRGLQTEAFFGQGTRLTVV.

This rearrangement joins TRBV7-2 to TRBJ1-5; 8 nucleotides align to TRBD1. V gave up 4 bases and J gave up 6 bases; unmatched junction bases: 2. The germline V gene encodes CDR1 SGHTA and CDR2 FQGNSA. The CDR3 totals 13 residues. The CDR3 is CASSWTGTQPQHF. The CDR3 nucleotides are TGTGCCAGCAGCTGGACAGGGACTCAGCCCCAGCATTTT.

The genes are TRBV7-9 and TRBJ2-7; 8 positions agree with TRBD2. V was clipped by 4 bases and J by 1 base; unmatched bases: 12. The CDR3 has 17 residues. Per the germline V gene, CDR1 is SEHNR and CDR2 is FQNEAQ (reference sequence). The CDR3 region has the DNA TGTGCCAGCAGCTCGGGGGCAGGGCTAGCGGGTTCCTACGAGCAGTACTTC. Protein: CASSSGAGLAGSYEQYF.

The chain employs TRBV7-2 and TRBJ2-7; TRBD1 might be the D (6 bases). The CDR3 runs to 14 residues. V lost 5 bases and J 4 bases, leaving 15 bases between the germline ends. Germline V gene data show CDR1 as SGHTA and CDR2 as FQGNSA. The CDR3 here is CASSLRDTTYEQYF. Here the CDR3 DNA reads TGTGCCAGCAGCCTCCGGGACACCACATACGAGCAGTACTTC. The full variable domain, its missing parts supplied by reference TRBV7-2 and TRBJ2-7, is GAGVSQSPSNKVTEKGKDVELRCDPISGHTALYWYRQSLGQGLEFLIYFQGNSAPDKSGLPSDRFSAERTGGSVSTLTIQRTQQEDSAVYLCASSLRDTTYEQYFGPGTRLTVT.

The gene calls are TRBV7-8 and TRBJ1-4; D ambiguous. The CDR3 runs 16 residues. Germline CDR1 is SGHVS and CDR2 is FQNEAQ. Trimming shortened V by 1 base and J by 8 bases, and 17 bases separated the two germline ends. The CDR3 DNA follows: TGTGCCAGCAGCTTAGGATATGCGAGACTTCGCGAAAAACTGTTTTTT. Protein product: CASSLGYARLREKLFF.

This clonotype was detected only a few times. The J gene is TRBJ2-7, the V gene TRBV7-9; 7 bases match TRBD1. This CDR3 spans 15 amino acids. Losses at the gene ends were 5 bases for V and 5 bases for J; bases not matched to a gene: 12. In germline, CDR1 is SEHNR, CDR2 FQNEAQ (reference sequence). CDR3 sequence: CASSTTGDREDEQYF. The CDR3 nucleotides read TGTGCCAGCAGCACCACCGGGGACAGAGAGGACGAGCAGTACTTC. The complete variable domain, with remaining parts taken from reference TRBV7-9 and TRBJ2-7, reads DTGVSQNPRHKITKRGQNVTFRCDPISEHNRLYWYRQTLGQGPEFLTYFQNEAQLEKSRLLSDRFSAERPKGSFSTLEIQRTEQGDSAMYLCASSTTGDREDEQYFGPGTRLTVT.

This chain uses TRBV7-8 with TRBJ1-5; 7 positions agree with TRBD1. The CDR3 length is 14 residues. The junction had 7 bases not matched to a gene; V was cut back by 5 bases and J by 6 bases. The germline gives CDR1 SGHVS, CDR2 FQNEAQ. The CDR3 coding sequence is TGTGCCAGCAGCCTGGACAGGTTTGGTCAGCCCCAGCATTTT. Translating gives CASSLDRFGQPQHF.

The V and J genes are TRBV4-1 and TRBJ1-1; 8 bases line up with TRBD1. The ends lost 0 bases at V and 8 bases at J; junction bases unmatched: 8. Germline CDR1 MGHRA, CDR2 YSYEKL. This CDR3 spans 15 amino acids. The CDR3 DNA reads TGCGCCAGCAGCCAAGATGGCAGGGGGCGGCTAGAAGCTTTCTTT. This gives the protein CASSQDGRGRLEAFF.

The V gene is TRBV11-2, the J gene TRBJ2-3, with D perhaps matching TRBD1 or TRBD2 (5 bases each). Trimming removed 8 bases from V and 5 bases from J, with 23 bases in between. Germline-derived CDR1 and CDR2 are SGHAT and FQNNGV. This CDR3 has 16 residues. In nucleotides, the CDR3 is TGTGCCAGCGCTCCGCGAGGGGAGTGGATGGAAGATACGCAGTATTTT. Its protein is CASAPRGEWMEDTQYF.

This clonotype was seen only a few times. The genes are TRBV20-1 and TRBJ1-5; D is perhaps TRBD1 (5 bases). Germline CDR1 is DFQATT and CDR2 is SNEGSKA (reference sequence). The V gene lost 6 bases and the J gene lost 7 bases, with 22 bases spanning the gap. The CDR3 runs to 15 residues. CDR3 sequence: CSANFQGLSPQPQHF. CDR3 nucleotides: TGCAGTGCGAATTTCCAGGGTCTATCTCCCCAGCCCCAGCATTTT.

V usage is TRBV6-6 and J usage is TRBJ2-1; the match to TRBD1 covers 7 bases. This CDR3 has 16 residues. Trimming at V came to 0 bases and at J to 4 bases, leaving 6 bases not matched to a gene. The germline V gene has CDR1 MNHNY and CDR2 SVGAGI (reference sequence). The CDR3 bases are TGTGCCAGCAGTTACTCTCGGACAGGCTATTACAATGAGCAGTTCTTC. It codes for CASSYSRTGYYNEQFF.

The chain links TRBV5-5 to TRBJ1-1; the D gene is possibly TRBD1 (6 bases). V dropped 6 bases and J dropped 1 base, with 19 bases sitting between them. This CDR3 spans 16 amino acids. Germline CDR1 SGHKS, CDR2 YYEKEE (reference sequence). The CDR3 region is CASTLPKGHPNTEAFF. In DNA form, the CDR3 reads TGTGCCAGCACCTTACCCAAGGGACACCCGAACACTGAAGCTTTCTTT.

As DNA, the CDR3 is TGTGCCAGCAGCTCCGGGACTAGCGGGGGGTCCTCTGATGAGCAGTTCTTC. Translation gives CASSSGTSGGSSDEQFF. The chain couples TRBV7-3 to TRBJ2-1; 15 bases line up with TRBD2. CDR3 length equals 17 residues. Trimming cost V 4 bases and J 8 bases; bases outside gene matches: 9. Germline CDR1 and CDR2: SGHTA and FQGTGA.

The rearrangement links TRBV4-1 to TRBJ2-5; TRBD1 matches 7 bases. The ends lost 1 base at V and 4 bases at J; junction bases unmatched: 6. CDR3 length: 15 amino acids. Germline CDR1 reads MGHRA; CDR2 reads YSYEKL. CDR3 in amino acids: CASSQADRDSETQYF. The DNA of the CDR3 is TGCGCCAGCAGCCAAGCAGACAGGGATTCAGAGACCCAGTACTTC.

The V gene is TRBV7-2, the J gene TRBJ2-3; D gene ambiguous. The CDR3 runs 14 residues. Germline V gene data show CDR1 as SGHTA and CDR2 as FQGNSA. Between the trimmed V and J ends, which lost 1 base and 5 bases, there was a span of 10 bases. The CDR3 nucleotides read TGTGCCAGCAGCTTAGGGGGTCAAGGAGATACGCAGTATTTT. Translated, it gives CASSLGGQGDTQYF.

The genes are TRBV6-2 or TRBV6-3 and TRBJ2-7; TRBD2 aligns across 7 bases. V lost 2 bases, J lost 2 bases, and 6 bases stayed unmatched. The CDR3 length is 15 residues. CDR1 is MNHEY, CDR2 SVGEGT, per germline. The CDR3 sequence is CASSYGGGGAYEQYF. DNA of the CDR3: TGTGCCAGCAGTTACGGCGGCGGGGGAGCCTACGAGCAGTACTTC.

The chain has TRBV11-2 and TRBJ2-5; D is undetermined. This CDR3 has 13 amino acids. V was cut by 6 bases and J by 2 bases, with 10 bases left in between. Germline-derived CDR1 and CDR2 are SGHAT and FQNNGV. Here the CDR3 reads CASRFSAQETQYF. The CDR3, as DNA: TGTGCCAGCAGATTCAGTGCGCAAGAGACCCAGTACTTC. Variable domain in full (rest from reference TRBV11-2 and TRBJ2-5): EAGVAQSPRYKIIEKRQSVAFWCNPISGHATLYWYQQILGQGPKLLIQFQNNGVVDDSQLPKDRFSAERLKGVDSTLKIQPAKLEDSAVYLCASRFSAQETQYFGPGTRLLVL.

In its sample, this clonotype was seen many times. CDR3 residues: CASSYSERGGQSSYNEQFF. CDR3 nucleotides: TGTGCCAGCAGTTACTCCGAGCGGGGGGGCCAAAGCTCCTACAATGAGCAGTTCTTC. This chain connects TRBV6-2 or TRBV6-3 to TRBJ2-1; 10 bases fit TRBD2. Germline V gene lookup returns CDR1 MNHEY and CDR2 SVGEGT. J was trimmed by 0 bases and V by 0 bases; bases with no gene match: 8. This CDR3 has 19 amino acids.

This rearrangement joins TRBV7-8 to TRBJ2-3, with 8 positions matching TRBD2. The germline V gene encodes CDR1 SGHVS and CDR2 FQNEAQ. CDR3 length equals 14 residues. V trimming: 7 bases; J trimming: 4 bases; junction bases outside the gene matches: 7. DNA for the CDR3: TGTGCCAGCATCCCCGGGGGGGCGGCAGATACGCAGTATTTT. As protein: CASIPGGAADTQYF.

This chain links TRBV18 with TRBJ1-1; the match to TRBD1 covers 7 bases. J lost 1 base, V lost 4 bases, and 6 bases had no gene match. Germline V gene sequence: CDR1 KGHSH, CDR2 LQKENI. The CDR3 runs 15 residues. Written as DNA, the CDR3 is TGTGCCAGCTCACTACTCGGGACAGAGAACACTGAAGCTTTCTTT. This translates into CASSLLGTENTEAFF.

The chain uses TRBV24-1 and TRBJ2-1; D is uncertain. Germline-derived CDR1 and CDR2 are KGHDR and SFDVKD. With 2 bases removed from V and 4 bases from J, the gap between germline ends came to 5 bases. The CDR3 spans 13 residues. The CDR3 bases are TGTGCCACCAGTGATTCGGGTTACAATGAGCAGTTCTTC. This translates into CATSDSGYNEQFF.

This clonotype came up a few times. J is TRBJ1-1 and V is TRBV7-9; 9 positions agree with TRBD1. This CDR3 is 19 amino acids long. CDR1 and CDR2 (germline): SEHNR, FQNEAQ (reference sequence). V dropped 5 bases and J dropped 0; count of bases not matched to a gene: 16. The CDR3 sequence is CASSRGALRTGAMNTEAFF. The CDR3 nucleotides are TGTGCCAGCAGCCGTGGGGCCTTGAGGACAGGGGCCATGAACACTGAAGCTTTCTTT.

V usage is TRBV7-6 and J usage is TRBJ2-7; TRBD2 matches 8 bases. With V trimmed by 7 bases and J by 6 bases, 8 bases remained unmatched. Germline CDR1 SGHVS, CDR2 FNYEAQ. This CDR3 is 13 amino acids long. The CDR3 DNA reads as TGTGCCAGCAAAGACGGGGGGGTCGGCGAGCAGTACTTC. It encodes CASKDGGVGEQYF. Looking up the rest from reference TRBV7-6 and TRBJ2-7 gives the full variable domain: GAGVSQSPRYKVTKRGQDVALRCDPISGHVSLYWYRQALGQGPEFLTYFNYEAQQDKSGLPNDRFSAERPEGSISTLTIQRTEQRDSAMYRCASKDGGVGEQYFGPGTRLTVT.

This clonotype was detected a few times. At one boundary the junction diverges from the germline segment, which might be a read error. The V gene is TRBV7-6, the J gene TRBJ1-4; a possible D gene is TRBD1 (5 bases). The CDR3 totals 12 residues. The germline gives CDR1 SGHVS, CDR2 FNYEAQ. Here the CDR3 reads CASSLAGDEEVF. The CDR3 nucleotides are TGTGCCAGCAGCTTAGCCGGGGACGAAGAGGTTTTT.